By frequency, the clone carrying this T cell receptor beta chain registers medium-sized. The target antigen is unknown. The CDR3 extends 3 residues past the end of the read, so its final part is completed from the germline J gene. This entry is derived from a study of T cell clonality in common variable immunodeficiency. The CDR3 is made up of 15 amino acids. The J segment lost 2 bases and the V segment lost 5 bases, leaving 7 bases of the junction unmatched. Germline V CDR1 and CDR2: LGHNT, FRNRAP. Study conclusions and caveats: T cell subpopulation sequencing would be needed to explain CVID clonality. Reportedly, TCR beta sequences from common variable immunodeficiency showed fewer deletions and N-nucleotide insertions.

Using immunoSEQ multiplex PCR, the repertoire was profiled, and TCRdb retains in-frame clones only, with some absent. The sample is made up of over 15,000 clones, and the top ten hold 4% to 5% of it. The CVID group had around 15 females and around 29 males, mean age around 40. Sequences were obtained from peripheral blood mononuclear cells. This receptor was identified in a human donor with common variable immunodeficiency. V gene TRBV12-5 combines with J gene TRBJ2-3; 7 bases agree with TRBD2. CDR3 amino acids: CASGLSGGSTDTQYF. CDR3 DNA (partial): TGTGCTAGTGGTCTTTCGGGGGGTTCCACAGATACG.